The TCR beta chain described here comes from a study of identical twins. CDR1 LNHNV and CDR2 YYDKDF come from the germline V gene (reference sequence). The CDR3 contains 15 residues. The trim removed 1 base at V and 5 bases at J, leaving 3 bases unmatched. Template switching introduced a universal primer site, and the cDNA bore unique molecular identifiers. TCRdb called the 5' RACE reads again in MiXCR, with one record for every CDR3 protein. The repertoire consists of fewer than 550,000 distinct CDR3 sequences, with roughly an eighth occurring once and the leading ten covering about 0.97%. These data were likewise used in another study, on yellow fever vaccine responses in identical twins. That paper adds: Twins showed a vaccine T cell response that reportedly seemed partly convergent, partly personalized.

This clonotype was obtained from a woman aged 18-30 years in good health. The sequenced sample consisted of CD4+ T cells sorted from blood. The chain employs TRBV15 and TRBJ2-2; 8 bases fit TRBD2. The CDR3 DNA sequence: TGTGCCACCAGCAGAGCGGGAGGGCCGACCGGGGAGCTGTTTTTT. Translation gives CATSRAGGPTGELFF. The whole variable domain, remainder taken from reference TRBV15 and TRBJ2-2, is DAMVIQNPRYQVTQFGKPVTLSCSQTLNHNVMYWYQQKSSQAPKLLFHYYDKDFNNEADTPDNFQSRRPNTSFCFLDIRSPGLGDTAMYLCATSRAGGPTGELFFGEGSRLTVL.